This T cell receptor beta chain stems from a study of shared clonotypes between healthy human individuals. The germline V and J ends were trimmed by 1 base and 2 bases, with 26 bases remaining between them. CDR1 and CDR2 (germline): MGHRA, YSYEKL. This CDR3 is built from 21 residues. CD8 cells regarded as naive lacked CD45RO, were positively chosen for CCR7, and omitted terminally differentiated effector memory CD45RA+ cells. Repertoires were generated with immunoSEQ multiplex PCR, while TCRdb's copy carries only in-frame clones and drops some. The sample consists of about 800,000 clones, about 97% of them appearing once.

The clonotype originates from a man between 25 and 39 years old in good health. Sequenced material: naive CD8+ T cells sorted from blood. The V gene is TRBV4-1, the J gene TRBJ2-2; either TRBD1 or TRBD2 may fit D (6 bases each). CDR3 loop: CASSQGPLAGIGGGNTGELFF. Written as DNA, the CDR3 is TGCGCCAGCAGCCAAGGGCCCCTAGCTGGTATAGGGGGAGGAAACACCGGGGAGCTGTTTTTT.